A selection of T cell receptor beta chains follows, all from one sample in a study of T cell repertoires in cytomegalovirus infection. TCRdb ran MiXCR on the reads and lists one entry per CDR3 protein. The table lists around 440,000 distinct CDR3 sequences, 11% of them singletons. The specimen sequenced was PBMCs. The receptors here all came from a human donor in good health (CMV status not recorded). Some clones in this sample may be carry-over from other donors' samples. Both conserved end residues are part of each CDR3. A D gene is named only where the DNA matches it firmly. The size of a clone is reported for some rows only, either as once, few or many, or as a class for expanded clones.

v_call	clone_size	d_call	j_call	cdr3_nt	cdr3_aa
TRBV15	few	NA	TRBJ1-2	TGTGCCACCAGCAGAGGGGTGGGCTACACCTTC	CATSRGVGYTF
TRBV7-9	many	NA	TRBJ2-1	TGTGCCAGCAGCTTCCCATACAGTTTTGGGGTCAATGAGCAGTTCTTC	CASSFPYSFGVNEQFF
TRBV28	few	TRBD1	TRBJ2-7	TGTGCCAGCAGGGCCAACCGGGACAGGGACCACGAGCAGTACTTC	CASRANRDRDHEQYF
TRBV14	many	TRBD1	TRBJ2-7	TGTGCCAGCAGCCACCCCGGGGACAGGGGCTACGAGCAGTACTTC	CASSHPGDRGYEQYF
TRBV6-1	few	TRBD1	TRBJ2-3	TGTGCCAGCAGGCCCCCCGGGACAGGGTCAACAGATACGCAGTATTTT	CASRPPGTGSTDTQYF
TRBV12-3/TRBV12-4	NA	NA	TRBJ2-7	TGTGCCAGCAGTCCCACTCATTACGAGCAGTACTTC	CASSPTHYEQYF
TRBV4-2	few	NA	TRBJ1-1	TGTGCCAGCAGCCAAGGTCTTTGGGGGGCCGAAGGCACTGAAGCTTTCTTT	CASSQGLWGAEGTEAFF
TRBV7-9	NA	NA	TRBJ2-5	TGTGCCAGCAGCAAGACAGAACAAGAGACCCAGTACTTC	CASSKTEQETQYF
TRBV5-1	many	TRBD2	TRBJ2-1	TGCGCCAGCAGCTTGGTAGCTAGCGGGGGGTACAATGAGCAGTTCTTC	CASSLVASGGYNEQFF
TRBV7-9	many	NA	TRBJ2-2	TGTGCCAGCAGCTCCCGGACGGCGAACACCGGGGAGCTGTTTTTT	CASSSRTANTGELFF
TRBV12-3/TRBV12-4	many	NA	TRBJ1-3	TGTGCCAGCAGAACTCCGGGACAAAGCTCTGGAAACACCATATATTTT	CASRTPGQSSGNTIYF
TRBV7-3	NA	NA	TRBJ1-6	TGTGCCAGCAGCGCTCGGGACCCCCAAATGATGACCCTCCACTTT	CASSARDPQMMTLHF
TRBV7-6	many	NA	TRBJ2-5	TGTGCCAGCAGCTTAGTACCGGATGCGGAGACCCAGTACTTC	CASSLVPDAETQYF
TRBV29-1	few	NA	TRBJ1-4	TGCAGCGTATTAGAGCTCACGGGCGCCAATGAAAAACTGTTTTTT	CSVLELTGANEKLFF
TRBV2	many	NA	TRBJ2-2	TGTGCCATGTCACGGGACACCTCGAACACCGGGGAGCTGTTTTTT	CAMSRDTSNTGELFF
TRBV25-1	many	NA	TRBJ2-1	TGTGCCAGCAGTGAGGCAGGGGACCCCTACAATGAGCAGTTCTTC	CASSEAGDPYNEQFF
TRBV2	once	NA	TRBJ2-1	TGTGCCAGCAGTGAAGGAACGCCATACAATGAGCAGTTCTTC	CASSEGTPYNEQFF
TRBV7-9	NA	NA	TRBJ1-2	TGTGCCAGCAGCTCGGCGGGGAGGGAAAGTGGCTACACCTTC	CASSSAGRESGYTF
TRBV27	few	TRBD1	TRBJ2-7	TGTGCCAGCAGTTTAGGACAGGTCCCTACCTACGAGCAGTACTTC	CASSLGQVPTYEQYF
TRBV4-1	NA	NA	TRBJ2-1	TGCGCCAGCAGCCAAGTGAGTGTGACAGGCCGGGACCATCTGCTCTCCTACAATGAGCAGTTCTTC	CASSQVSVTGRDHLLSYNEQFF
TRBV7-8	many	TRBD1	TRBJ2-5	TGTGCCAGCAGCAGAGACAGGGGGCCCGAAGAGACCCAGTACTTC	CASSRDRGPEETQYF
TRBV18	NA	TRBD2	TRBJ2-1	TGTGCCAGCTCACTGACTAGCGGGATCTATGAGCAGTTCTTC	CASSLTSGIYEQFF
TRBV20-1	many	NA	TRBJ2-2	TGCAGTGCTAGGGACCTAGATACCGGGGAGCTGTTTTTT	CSARDLDTGELFF
TRBV6-1	many	TRBD1	TRBJ1-1	TGTGCCAGCAGTGAATTACAGGGGTGGGCTTTCTTT	CASSELQGWAFF
TRBV7-9	many	NA	TRBJ2-2	TGTGCCAGCAGCGGCAATAGGGTTCCAATCGGGGAGCTGTTTTTT	CASSGNRVPIGELFF
TRBV7-9	many	NA	TRBJ1-1	TGTGCCAGCAGCTTTTTTGAAAGGAACACTGAAGCTTTCTTT	CASSFFERNTEAFF
TRBV12-3/TRBV12-4	many	NA	TRBJ1-1	TGTGCCAACGCCAGGGGATGGACTGAAGCTTTCTTT	CANARGWTEAFF
TRBV7-2	many	TRBD2	TRBJ2-1	TGTGCCAGCAGCTTACAACAATCCCCGGGACTAGCGGGAGGGCGAGGCTACAATGAGCAGTTCTTC	CASSLQQSPGLAGGRGYNEQFF
TRBV3-1	NA	TRBD1	TRBJ2-2	TGTGCCAGCAGCACCACAGGGGGCTTCGGCGGGGAGCTGTTTTTT	CASSTTGGFGGELFF
TRBV6-1	many	NA	TRBJ2-2	TGTGCCAGCACTCCCGTAGCCGGACGCACCGGGGAGCTGTTTTTT	CASTPVAGRTGELFF
TRBV20-1	many	TRBD2	TRBJ2-4	TGCAGTGCGAGGACTAGCGGGGGTGCCAAAAACATTCAGTACTTC	CSARTSGGAKNIQYF
TRBV2	few	NA	TRBJ2-5	TGTGCCAGCAGCCTCGGGGCTACCCAAGAGACCCAGTACTTC	CASSLGATQETQYF
TRBV6-1	many	TRBD1	TRBJ2-6	TGTGCCAGCAAGGGACAGGGGGAAGTCTCTGGGGCCAACGTCCTGACTTTC	CASKGQGEVSGANVLTF
TRBV7-8	many	NA	TRBJ1-5	TGTGCCAGCAGCTTAGCGACCGGGACACGCAATCAGCCCCAGCATTTT	CASSLATGTRNQPQHF
TRBV7-9	many	NA	TRBJ1-5	TGTGCCAGCAGCTTATCCAAGGCCGGCAGCAATCAGCCCCAGCATTTT	CASSLSKAGSNQPQHF
TRBV7-9	few	TRBD1	TRBJ1-5	TGTGCCAGCAGCTCCTCCCTTGGGACAGCAAGCAATCAGCCCCAGCATTTT	CASSSSLGTASNQPQHF
TRBV29-1	NA	NA	TRBJ2-2	TGCAGCGTTGAAGGTTTCACCGGGGAGCTGTTTTTT	CSVEGFTGELFF
TRBV19	many	TRBD2	TRBJ2-1	TGTGCCAGTAGTAAGGGGACTAGCGGGAGGATTGAGCAGTTCTTC	CASSKGTSGRIEQFF
TRBV7-3	many	NA	TRBJ2-5	TGTGCCAGCAGCTTAAGACGTGTAGGGATGGGGGAGACCCAGTACTTC	CASSLRRVGMGETQYF